Listed below are T cell receptor beta chains from one sample, sequenced in a study of shared clonotypes between healthy human individuals. Libraries were prepared by immunoSEQ multiplex PCR; TCRdb keeps only in-frame clonotypes and omits some of them. The profile shows 1.5 million to 2.5 million clones, roughly 95% of them singletons. The sample comprised naive CD8+ T cells sorted from blood. These TCRs come from a man younger than 35 in good health. Both conserved end residues are part of each CDR3. A D gene is named only where the DNA matches it firmly. Not all rows give a size; the values are once, few, many and, for expanded clones, a class.

length | J | D | size | V | DNA | CDR3
16 | TRBJ1-1 | NA | NA | TRBV9 | TGTGCCAGCAGCGTAGCACCCGGGGGGATGAACACTGAAGCTTTCTTT | CASSVAPGGMNTEAFF
15 | TRBJ2-1 | NA | NA | TRBV4-1 | TGCGCCAGCAGCCAAGATGCGCGTCCAAACAATGAGCAGTTCTTC | CASSQDARPNNEQFF
14 | TRBJ2-7 | NA | NA | TRBV27 | TGTGCCAGCAGTTTATTTGGACTCAACTACGAGCAGTACTTC | CASSLFGLNYEQYF
14 | TRBJ2-7 | TRBD1 | NA | TRBV6-6 | TGTGCCAGCTCCTTTGCGGGACAGGGTTACGAGCAGTACTTC | CASSFAGQGYEQYF
12 | TRBJ2-7 | TRBD1 | NA | TRBV9 | TGTGCCAGCAGCGGGGACAGCTACGAGCAGTACTTC | CASSGDSYEQYF
14 | TRBJ1-1 | TRBD1 | NA | TRBV4-1 | TGCGCCAGCAGTCCGGGACAGGGGAACACTGAAGCTTTCTTT | CASSPGQGNTEAFF
14 | TRBJ2-2 | NA | NA | TRBV29-1 | TGCAGCGTTGACGTGGGATCGGGGACCGGGGAGCTGTTTTTT | CSVDVGSGTGELFF
16 | TRBJ1-2 | NA | NA | TRBV7-9 | TGTGCCAGCAGCTCCCGGACGGAACCAGCTAACTATGGCTACACCTTC | CASSSRTEPANYGYTF
15 | TRBJ2-7 | TRBD1 | NA | TRBV28 | TGTGCCAGCAGTTTAACCGGGACAGGGCCCTACGAGCAGTACTTC | CASSLTGTGPYEQYF
15 | TRBJ1-2 | NA | NA | TRBV5-4 | TGTGCCAGCAGCCCCGGCACCTCGGAGCCCTATGGCTACACCTTC | CASSPGTSEPYGYTF
13 | TRBJ1-1 | NA | NA | TRBV29-1 | TGCAGCGTTGTTGGACCTTTAAACACTGAAGCTTTCTTT | CSVVGPLNTEAFF
13 | TRBJ2-2 | TRBD1 | NA | TRBV9 | TGTGCCAGCAGCGTTCAGGGGGCCGGGGAGCTGTTTTTT | CASSVQGAGELFF
19 | TRBJ2-1 | NA | NA | TRBV28 | TGTGCCAGCAGTTTCAACAGAAGGCTAGTGGACTTCTCCTACAATGAGCAGTTCTTC | CASSFNRRLVDFSYNEQFF
16 | TRBJ1-2 | TRBD1 | few | TRBV5-1 | TGCGCCAGCAGCCTCCGGACAGGGGCGGACCGGCTTGGCTACACCTTC | CASSLRTGADRLGYTF
15 | TRBJ2-7 | TRBD2 | few | TRBV4-1 | TGCGCCAGCAGCCACACCGGGACTAGCGGCTACGAGCAGTACTTC | CASSHTGTSGYEQYF
13 | TRBJ2-7 | NA | NA | TRBV27 | TGTGCCAGCAGTTTGGGGGTCAGAAACGAGCAGTACTTC | CASSLGVRNEQYF
13 | TRBJ2-4 | NA | NA | TRBV13 | TGTGCCAGCAGCTTAGGGGCCGAAAACATTCAGTACTTC | CASSLGAENIQYF
14 | TRBJ2-2 | TRBD2 | once | TRBV9 | TGTGCCAGCAACGGGGGGTACGGGGCTGGGGAGCTGTTTTTT | CASNGGYGAGELFF
14 | TRBJ2-7 | TRBD1 | NA | TRBV30 | TGTGCCTGGAGTCTGGGGACAGGGGACTACGAGCAGTACTTC | CAWSLGTGDYEQYF
18 | TRBJ2-7 | TRBD1 | NA | TRBV27 | TGTGCCAGCAGTTTATCGGAACAGGGGGGTAGTACTTCCTACGAGCAGTACTTC | CASSLSEQGGSTSYEQYF
11 | TRBJ1-1 | TRBD1 | NA | TRBV5-4 | TGTGCCAGCAGCTCAGGGGGCGAAGCTTTCTTT | CASSSGGEAFF
12 | TRBJ2-1 | NA | once | TRBV27 | TGTGCCAGCACTACACCTTACAATGAGCAGTTCTTC | CASTTPYNEQFF
12 | TRBJ1-6 | NA | NA | TRBV7-2 | TGTGCCAGCAGCTCCGGCTATTCACCCCTCCACTTT | CASSSGYSPLHF
13 | TRBJ2-2 | NA | NA | TRBV5-4 | TGTGCCAGCAGCTTCACTAGTGCCGGGGAGCTGTTTTTT | CASSFTSAGELFF
14 | TRBJ2-2 | TRBD2 | NA | TRBV5-1 | TGCGCCAGTGGACTAGCGGGAGCTGCCGGGGAGCTGTTTTTT | CASGLAGAAGELFF
15 | TRBJ2-7 | TRBD2 | NA | TRBV6-1 | TGTGCCAGCAGTACGACTAGCGGGAGCTTTTACGAGCAGTACTTC | CASSTTSGSFYEQYF
13 | TRBJ1-5 | NA | NA | TRBV28 | TGTGCCAGCAGCTTGGCCTTGGGCCAGCCCCAGCATTTT | CASSLALGQPQHF
14 | TRBJ2-2 | TRBD1 | NA | TRBV9 | TGTGCCAGCACCGGGACAGCGAACACCGGGGAGCTGTTTTTT | CASTGTANTGELFF
13 | TRBJ2-7 | TRBD1 | NA | TRBV27 | TGTGCCAGCAGTTCCGGGACAGGATCCGAGCAGTACTTC | CASSSGTGSEQYF
14 | TRBJ2-1 | NA | NA | TRBV7-6 | TGTGCCAGCAGCTTAGGGTTCTCCTACAATGAGCAGTTCTTC | CASSLGFSYNEQFF
13 | TRBJ2-1 | NA | NA | TRBV7-7 | TGTGCTAGCAGCTTAAGTCCTCAGGGTGAGCAGTTCTTC | CASSLSPQGEQFF
16 | TRBJ2-7 | TRBD2 | NA | TRBV27 | TGTGCCAGCAGCCTCCGGCCGGGACTAGCGGGAGTCGAGCAGTACTTC | CASSLRPGLAGVEQYF
13 | TRBJ2-7 | NA | once | TRBV7-2 | TGTGCCAGCAGCCGGACACGGGCTTACGAGCAGTACTTC | CASSRTRAYEQYF
13 | TRBJ2-2 | NA | NA | TRBV4-1 | TGCGCCAGCAGCCAAGTCACCGGGGGGGAGCTGTTTTTT | CASSQVTGGELFF
16 | TRBJ2-3 | TRBD2 | NA | TRBV11-1 | TGTGCCAGCAGCCCTTGGACTAGCGGGGTCACAGATACGCAGTATTTT | CASSPWTSGVTDTQYF
14 | TRBJ2-7 | NA | NA | TRBV13 | TGTGCCAGCAGCCCCCTGGGGTCGCTCTACGAGCAGTACTTC | CASSPLGSLYEQYF
15 | TRBJ2-1 | NA | NA | TRBV13 | TGTGCCAGCAGCTTAGATGGGCCCCTCGGCGCTGAGCAGTTCTTC | CASSLDGPLGAEQFF
16 | TRBJ2-6 | NA | NA | TRBV13 | TGTGCCAGCAGCAACTACGGCCAGTCTGGGGCCAACGTCCTGACTTTC | CASSNYGQSGANVLTF
15 | TRBJ2-1 | NA | NA | TRBV7-9 | TGTGCCAGCAGCCCGAGGGGGGCGGAAGGCAATGAGCAGTTCTTC | CASSPRGAEGNEQFF
13 | TRBJ2-3 | NA | NA | TRBV4-1 | TGCGCCAGCAGCCAAGATAAAGGGGATACGCAGTATTTT | CASSQDKGDTQYF
18 | TRBJ2-4 | TRBD1 | NA | TRBV5-1 | TGCGCCAGCAGCTCGGCCCCCGGACAGGTCCTAGCCAAAAACATTCAGTACTTC | CASSSAPGQVLAKNIQYF
15 | TRBJ2-1 | NA | NA | TRBV4-1 | TGCGCCAGCAGCCAAGATCTGACAGAGGGCAATGAGCAGTTCTTC | CASSQDLTEGNEQFF
14 | TRBJ2-7 | TRBD1 | NA | TRBV27 | TGTGCCAGCAGCTTCCGGGACAGTAGATCCGAGCAGTACTTC | CASSFRDSRSEQYF
13 | TRBJ2-7 | NA | NA | TRBV9 | TGTGCCAGCAGCGTAGGCACGAACTACGAGCAGTACTTC | CASSVGTNYEQYF
12 | TRBJ2-7 | TRBD2 | NA | TRBV9 | TGTGCCAGCAGCGGAGGGAGGGCCGAGCAGTACTTC | CASSGGRAEQYF
12 | TRBJ2-4 | NA | NA | TRBV7-6 | TGTGCCAGCAGCTTAATCGGGGACATTCAGTACTTC | CASSLIGDIQYF
13 | TRBJ1-2 | NA | NA | TRBV6-5 | TGTGCCAGCAGTTCGGGGGGGAACTATGGCTACACCTTC | CASSSGGNYGYTF